The entry that follows covers one T cell receptor beta chain sequence. This sample is drawn from a study of blood T cell repertoires in COVID-19. The overall study: Acute-phase and convalescent COVID-19 samples originated in the United States, Italy and Spain. Sources were T cells, B-cell-depleted T cells, or PBMCs; the material itself was cDNA or gDNA.

Cohort 3 recovered donors had two negative PCRs, clearance, or symptom resolution. Profiling relied on immunoSEQ multiplex PCR, and the TCRdb table lists in-frame clones only, not all of them. The profile shows around 300,000 clones, about 88% of them singletons. V trimming: 3 bases; J trimming: 6 bases; junction bases outside the gene matches: 13. Germline V gene lookup returns CDR1 SGDLS and CDR2 YYNGEE. This CDR3 spans 16 amino acids. Sequencing was done on a sample of PBMCs or T cells enriched from blood (not recorded which). The chain couples TRBV9 to TRBJ2-3, with 7 nucleotides matching TRBD2. This receptor was obtained from a woman in her forties or fifties who had recovered from COVID-19. The CDR3 nucleotides read TGTGCCAGCAGCGCTACCCTCGGGGCGGGAGTTGATACGCAGTATTTT. Amino acid sequence: CASSATLGAGVDTQYF.